The table lists the clone carrying this TCR beta chain with many counts. Its antigen is not identified. This entry is derived from a study of human T cells and chemical hapten exposure. Study as a whole: Among samples, TCR yields varied mainly because of small differences in pooled library volume.

Time point of the sample: patch test 2, 6 weeks after DPC sensitization. The treatment is: therapeutic diphenylcyclopropenone sensitization with weekly scalp DPC. Investigators collected blood before applying each patch test. The library put unique molecular identifiers onto individual cDNA molecules. TCRdb independently ran MiXCR on the RACE reads; one entry per CDR3 protein. In the table there are roughly 24,000 distinct CDR3 sequences, 9.4% of which are singletons. This CDR3 contains 16 residues. Germline-derived CDR1 and CDR2 are WSHSY and SAAADI. Losses at the gene ends were 1 base for V and 5 bases for J; bases not matched to a gene: 6. Study conclusions and caveats: TCRs above 1 in 1000 frequency did not change with DPC sensitization.

V and J are TRBV10-2 and TRBJ2-3, with 10 bases aligning to TRBD2. This TCR was sampled from a man younger than 40 with alopecia areata. Some clones in this sample may be carry-over from other donors' samples. Source: whole blood, taken in connection with sensitization to the hapten diphenylcyclopropenone (DPC). Written as DNA, the CDR3 is TGCGCCAGCAGTGAGTGGGTAGCGGGAGGCGTAGATACGCAGTATTTT. Its translation is CASSEWVAGGVDTQYF.